The T cell receptor (beta chain) described here comes from a study of early stage breast cancer tumors. The study's findings and limits: Functional markers like CD4, CD8 and FOXP3 were missed in bulk sequencing.

Details on this clone: Its antigen is unknown.

The assay was immunoSEQ multiplex PCR, and TCRdb's table has in-frame clones only and misses some. Among some 6,000 clones listed, about three quarters were seen once. The CDR3 loop spans 14 amino acids. Trimming shortened V by 8 bases and J by 5 bases, and 19 bases separated the two germline ends. Looked up from germline, CDR1 is MDHEN and CDR2 is SYDVKM. The chain employs TRBV28 and TRBJ2-7; tentatively, D is TRBD2 (7 bases). This receptor was identified in an older person with breast cancer. Specimen: normal breast tissue next to the tumor. CDR3 sequence (DNA): TGTGCCAGCGGCACCCGGGGGGCGGTCCACGAGCAGTACTTC. As protein: CASGTRGAVHEQYF.